This T cell receptor (beta chain) appears in the sequencing data of a study of blood T cell repertoires in COVID-19. On the study more broadly: Acute and convalescent COVID-19 samples came from the United States, Italy and Spain. In each case, the material was cDNA or gDNA derived from T cells, B-cell-depleted T cells, or PBMCs.

The CDR3 has 13 amino acids. V was clipped by 7 bases and J by 3 bases; unmatched bases: 6. Germline loops: CDR1 LNHDA, CDR2 SQIVND (reference sequence). In the original workflow: Amplification of reference gene primers provided the estimated nucleated cell counts. Sequencing used immunoSEQ multiplex PCR; TCRdb keeps in-frame clones, though not all of them. V and J calls and clone size follow that table, whereas D and trimming were derived from the DNA. In the table there are roughly 250,000 clones, 81% of which are singletons. Material for sequencing was peripheral blood. The chain combines TRBV19 with TRBJ2-7, with 7 bases lining up with TRBD1. This clonotype was obtained from a woman between 55 and 75 years old with active or convalescent COVID-19. CDR3 sequence reads: CASKSQGDYEQYF. The CDR3 DNA follows: TGTGCCAGTAAATCCCAGGGGGACTACGAGCAGTACTTC.